The rows below give T cell receptor beta chains drawn from one sample of a study of OX40 agonist ivuxolimab in advanced cancers. Libraries were prepared by immunoSEQ multiplex PCR; TCRdb keeps only in-frame clonotypes and omits some of them. The sample records roughly 79,000 clones, just under 95% being singletons. Sequencing was performed on CD4+ or CD8+ T cells sorted from blood, taken in a trial of the OX40 agonist ivuxolimab. The receptors derive from an adult with an advanced solid tumor such as melanoma, head and neck, liver or kidney cancer. CDR3s include the opening cysteine and the closing phenylalanine or tryptophan. A D gene is named only where the DNA matches it firmly. Size tells how often a clone was seen (once, few, many) or the class of an expanded clone, and some rows leave it out.

d_call	j_call	cdr3_length	clone_size	v_call	cdr3_nt	cdr3_aa
TRBD2	TRBJ2-2	15	.	TRBV4-1	TGCGCCAGCAGCCAAGTGGCGGGGGAATCCGGGGAGCTGTTTTTT	CASSQVAGESGELFF
.	TRBJ2-1	13	.	TRBV11-3	TGTGCCAGCAGCTTTCGGGGGCTTGATGAGCAGTTCTTC	CASSFRGLDEQFF
TRBD1	TRBJ2-7	15	.	TRBV15	TGTGCCACCAGCAGAGGAGGGACAGGGGGCTCCGAGCAGTACTTC	CATSRGGTGGSEQYF
.	TRBJ1-2	16	.	TRBV18	TGTGCCAGCTCACCACCTCCCGGACGGGAACGGAATGGCTACACCTTC	CASSPPPGRERNGYTF
TRBD2	TRBJ2-7	16	.	TRBV5-1	TGCGCCAGCAGCCCGACGACTAGCGGGGGAAACTACGAGCAGTACTTC	CASSPTTSGGNYEQYF
TRBD1	TRBJ2-7	17	.	TRBV4-1	TGCGCCAGCAGCCAAGAGGGCACAGGGGGCGGACGGAACGAGCAGTACTTC	CASSQEGTGGGRNEQYF
.	TRBJ1-3	17	.	TRBV6-1	TGTGCCAGCAGTGAAGCGAGTCTTTCAGGCCCGGGAAACACCATATATTTT	CASSEASLSGPGNTIYF
TRBD1	TRBJ1-6	18	.	TRBV13	TGTGCCAGCAGCTCGGGACAGGGGTTAAGCTCCTATAATTCACCCCTCCACTTT	CASSSGQGLSSYNSPLHF
.	TRBJ2-3	16	.	TRBV4-1	TGCGCCAGCAGCCACGGACGAGAGGAGGGGACAGATACGCAGTATTTT	CASSHGREEGTDTQYF
.	TRBJ1-3	13	.	TRBV27	TGTGCCAGCAGTCCACAGGGAGAAGACACCATATATTTT	CASSPQGEDTIYF
.	TRBJ2-1	16	once	TRBV7-9	TGTGCCAGCAGCTTAAGGAATTTGGGCTCCTACAATGAGCAGTTCTTC	CASSLRNLGSYNEQFF
.	TRBJ2-1	17	.	TRBV9	TGTGCCAGCAGCGTAGATTTGAAGGGTGGACCCCCCCATGAGCAGTTCTTC	CASSVDLKGGPPHEQFF
.	TRBJ1-1	14	.	TRBV28	TGTGCCAGCAGTTACCGAGGGGGATGGACTGAAGCTTTCTTT	CASSYRGGWTEAFF
.	TRBJ1-2	13	.	TRBV14	TGTGCCAGCAGCCCTTACAAGAACTATGGCTACACCTTC	CASSPYKNYGYTF
.	TRBJ2-3	17	.	TRBV4-3	TGCGCCAGCAGCCAAGAAGGAGAGGGACCCAGCACAGATACGCAGTATTTT	CASSQEGEGPSTDTQYF
TRBD1	TRBJ2-3	15	.	TRBV5-6	TGTGCCAGCAGGCCCGGGACAGTCTTCACAGATACGCAGTATTTT	CASRPGTVFTDTQYF
.	TRBJ2-6	13	.	TRBV27	TGTGCCAGCAGGAGCTCTGGGGCCAACGTCCTGACTTTC	CASRSSGANVLTF
TRBD2	TRBJ2-1	15	.	TRBV5-1	TGCGCCAGCAGCTTGTACACTAGCGGGGGCGATGAGCAGTTCTTC	CASSLYTSGGDEQFF
.	TRBJ1-2	12	.	TRBV6-5	TGTGCCAGCAGCCCGGACGGTTATGGCTACACCTTC	CASSPDGYGYTF
.	TRBJ2-7	13	.	TRBV11-2	TGTGCCAGCAGCGTCTTCCGGGGCTACGAGCAGTACTTC	CASSVFRGYEQYF
.	TRBJ1-2	15	.	TRBV27	TGTGCCAGCAGAGCTCCTACAGGGAAGAACTATGGCTACACCTTC	CASRAPTGKNYGYTF
.	TRBJ2-4	15	.	TRBV21-1	TGTGCCAGCAGGCAGAGGACTGATCACAAAAACATTCAGTACTTC	CASRQRTDHKNIQYF
TRBD1	TRBJ1-1	14	.	TRBV2	TGTGCCAGCAGCGACAGGGAAGGGTACACTGAAGCTTTCTTT	CASSDREGYTEAFF
.	TRBJ1-1	13	.	TRBV7-3	TGTGCCAGCAGCTTAACGGGGGTGACTGAAGCTTTCTTT	CASSLTGVTEAFF
TRBD1	TRBJ2-7	14	.	TRBV9	TGTGCCAGCAGCGTAGGAGGGGGCATTTACGAGCAGTACTTC	CASSVGGGIYEQYF
.	TRBJ1-5	13	.	TRBV4-1	TGCGCCAGCAGCCAAGCCCGGTATCAGCCCCAGCATTTT	CASSQARYQPQHF
TRBD1	TRBJ1-6	15	.	TRBV2	TGTGCCAGCAGCCAGGGACAGGAGTTCAATTCACCCCTCCACTTT	CASSQGQEFNSPLHF
.	TRBJ1-1	14	once	TRBV7-6	TGTGCCAGCAGCTTAGGAGCGGGGGGCACTGAAGCTTTCTTT	CASSLGAGGTEAFF
TRBD1	TRBJ2-2	15	.	TRBV5-6	TGTGCCAGCAGCTTCGGGACAGCGAACACCGGGGAGCTGTTTTTT	CASSFGTANTGELFF
.	TRBJ2-2	10	.	TRBV6-5	TGTGCCAGCGTAGGTGGGGAGCTGTTTTTT	CASVGGELFF
.	TRBJ2-2	14	.	TRBV19	TGTGCCAGTAGTATAGAACTCGTGGGCGGGGAGCTGTTTTTT	CASSIELVGGELFF
.	TRBJ2-3	18	.	TRBV19	TGTGCCAGTAGTAGCGGGACACAGGGACTATCGGACCCAGATACGCAGTATTTT	CASSSGTQGLSDPDTQYF
.	TRBJ2-7	13	.	TRBV7-8	TGTGCCAGCCGACTAGGGTCCTCCTACGAGCAGTACTTC	CASRLGSSYEQYF
.	TRBJ1-4	14	.	TRBV13	TGTGCCAGCAGCTTAGGGAGGGAAAAGGAAAAACTGTTTTTT	CASSLGREKEKLFF
TRBD1	TRBJ1-1	13	.	TRBV30	TGTGCCTGGTGCCAGGGGGTGGGCACTGAAGCTTTCTTT	CAWCQGVGTEAFF
.	TRBJ2-1	16	.	TRBV15	TGTGCCACCAGCGGCCCTGGGGAAAAAACCTACAATGAGCAGTTCTTC	CATSGPGEKTYNEQFF
.	TRBJ1-2	14	.	TRBV6-7	TGTGCCAGCAGGGGTCCGGGGGGGGCAGGTGGCTACACCTTC	CASRGPGGAGGYTF
TRBD1	TRBJ1-1	16	.	TRBV19	TGTGCCAGTAGCGAGCGACGGCAGACAGGGGGGACTGAAGCTTTCTTT	CASSERRQTGGTEAFF
.	TRBJ2-1	14	.	TRBV27	TGTGCCAGCAGTCTTCAAGGGTCTTACAATGAGCAGTTCTTC	CASSLQGSYNEQFF
TRBD1	TRBJ1-1	15	once	TRBV27	TGTGCCAGCAGTTTACGGGGGACAGGGGAAACTGAAGCTTTCTTT	CASSLRGTGETEAFF
.	TRBJ2-7	16	.	TRBV9	TGTGCCAGCAGCGAGGGCGGAGGGGCTACAACCTACGAGCAGTACTTC	CASSEGGGATTYEQYF
.	TRBJ2-2	15	.	TRBV13	TGTGCCAGCAGCTCCGGGACACCCTCGGTCGGGGAGCTGTTTTTT	CASSSGTPSVGELFF
TRBD1	TRBJ1-1	13	.	TRBV7-9	TGTGCCAGCAGCTCACCGACAGGGAGGAAAGCTTTCTTT	CASSSPTGRKAFF
.	TRBJ1-1	13	.	TRBV25-1	TGTGCCAGCAGTCGCGGCATGAACACTGAAGCTTTCTTT	CASSRGMNTEAFF
TRBD1	TRBJ1-2	15	.	TRBV5-1	TGCGCCAGCAGCCTGTGGACAGGGGGCAACTATGGCTACACCTTC	CASSLWTGGNYGYTF
TRBD2	TRBJ2-2	19	.	TRBV7-2	TGTGCCAGCAGCCTCCTCCCAATAACTAGCGGCTATAACACCGGGGAGCTGTTTTTT	CASSLLPITSGYNTGELFF
TRBD1	TRBJ1-1	15	.	TRBV10-1	TGCGCCAGCAGCGCCTCGACAGGGGGCAACACTGAAGCTTTCTTT	CASSASTGGNTEAFF
.	TRBJ1-1	14	.	TRBV13	TGTGCCAGCAGCTTCCAGGGTTTCAACACTGAAGCTTTCTTT	CASSFQGFNTEAFF
.	TRBJ1-1	11	.	TRBV2	TGTGCCAGCAGCCAGGGTAGTGAAGCTTTCTTT	CASSQGSEAFF